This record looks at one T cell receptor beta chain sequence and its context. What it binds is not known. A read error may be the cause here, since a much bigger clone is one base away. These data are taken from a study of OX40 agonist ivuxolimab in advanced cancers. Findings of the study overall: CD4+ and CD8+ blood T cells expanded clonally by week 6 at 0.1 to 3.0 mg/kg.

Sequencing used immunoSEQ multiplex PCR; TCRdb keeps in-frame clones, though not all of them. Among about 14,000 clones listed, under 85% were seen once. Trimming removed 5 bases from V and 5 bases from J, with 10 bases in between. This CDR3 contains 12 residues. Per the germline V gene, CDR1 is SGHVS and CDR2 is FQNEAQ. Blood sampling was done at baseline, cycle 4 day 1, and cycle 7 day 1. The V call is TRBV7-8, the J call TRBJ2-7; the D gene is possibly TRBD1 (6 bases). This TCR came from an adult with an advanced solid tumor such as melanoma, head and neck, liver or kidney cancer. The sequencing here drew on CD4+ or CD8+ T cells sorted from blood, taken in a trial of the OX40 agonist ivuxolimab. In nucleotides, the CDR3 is TGTGCCAGCAGCCACTGGGACAACGAGCAGTACTTC. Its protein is CASSHWDNEQYF.